Described below is a single T cell receptor (beta chain) sequence and its context. What it binds is not known. The V and J ends lost 4 bases and 6 bases, in that order; junction bases with no gene match: 5. Germline values: CDR1 LNHDA, CDR2 SQIVND (reference sequence). The CDR3 extends over 15 amino acids. The repertoire was sequenced with immunoSEQ multiplex PCR; TCRdb's copy has only in-frame clones and lacks some. The repertoire holds roughly 680,000 clones, with about two thirds as singletons. The sample belongs to a study of shared clonotypes between healthy human individuals. Whole-study context: Plates per donor: three CD4 naive, three CD4 memory, two CD8 naive, one CD8 memory.

Study-wide points: Inspection by rarefaction showed sorted-subset sequencing to be incomplete despite large depth. Among donors, clonotype sharing was expected to be affected by sequencing depth. Some naive CD4 clonotypes, around 5%, turned up in common across several donors.

The sequence was collected from a woman in her twenties or thirties in good health. The V and J genes are TRBV19 and TRBJ2-1; 11 bases align to TRBD2. The material sequenced was memory CD4+ T cells sorted from blood. The sample's subset: CD45RA-negative fraction. The CDR3 loop reads CASSTGTSGRNEQFF. DNA for the CDR3: TGTGCCAGTAGTACCGGGACTAGCGGCCGCAATGAGCAGTTCTTC.